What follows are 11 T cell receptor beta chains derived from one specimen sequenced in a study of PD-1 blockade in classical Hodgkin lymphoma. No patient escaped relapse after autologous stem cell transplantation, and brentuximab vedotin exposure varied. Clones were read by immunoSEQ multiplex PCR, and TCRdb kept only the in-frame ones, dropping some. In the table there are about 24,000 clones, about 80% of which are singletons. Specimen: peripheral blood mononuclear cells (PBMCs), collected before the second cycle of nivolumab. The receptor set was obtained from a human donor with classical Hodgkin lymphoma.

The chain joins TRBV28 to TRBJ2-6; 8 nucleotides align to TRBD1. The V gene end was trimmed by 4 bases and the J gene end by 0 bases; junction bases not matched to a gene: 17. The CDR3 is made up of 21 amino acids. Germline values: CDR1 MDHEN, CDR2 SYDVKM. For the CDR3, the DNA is TGTGCCAGCAGTTCCCCCGGGACAGGATCTTTTAGAAGCTCTGGGGCCAACGTCCTGACTTTC. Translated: CASSSPGTGSFRSSGANVLTF.

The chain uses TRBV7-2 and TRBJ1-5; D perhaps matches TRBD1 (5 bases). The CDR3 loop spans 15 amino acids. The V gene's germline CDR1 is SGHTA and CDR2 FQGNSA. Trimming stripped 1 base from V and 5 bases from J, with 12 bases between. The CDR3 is CASSLGRGLYQPQHF. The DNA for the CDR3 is TGTGCCAGCAGCTTAGGCCGGGGCCTATATCAGCCCCAGCATTTT.

The CDR3 region is CASSRLGGGQETQYF. CDR3 DNA: TGTGCCAGCAGCCGTCTGGGCGGGGGGCAAGAGACCCAGTACTTC. This rearrangement joins TRBV7-3 to TRBJ2-5, with 8 positions matching TRBD2. From germline, CDR1 is SGHTA and CDR2 FQGTGA. The CDR3 has 15 amino acids. Trimming cost V 5 bases and J 2 bases; bases outside gene matches: 7.

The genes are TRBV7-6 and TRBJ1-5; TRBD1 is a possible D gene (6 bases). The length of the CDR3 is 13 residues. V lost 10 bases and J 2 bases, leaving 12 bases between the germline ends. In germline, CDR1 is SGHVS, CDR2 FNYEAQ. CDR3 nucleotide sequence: TGTGCCACCTCGACAGGACGCAATCAGCCCCAGCATTTT. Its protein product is CATSTGRNQPQHF. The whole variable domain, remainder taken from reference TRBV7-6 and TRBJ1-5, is GAGVSQSPRYKVTKRGQDVALRCDPISGHVSLYWYRQALGQGPEFLTYFNYEAQQDKSGLPNDRFSAERPEGSISTLTIQRTEQRDSAMYRCATSTGRNQPQHFGDGTRLSIL.

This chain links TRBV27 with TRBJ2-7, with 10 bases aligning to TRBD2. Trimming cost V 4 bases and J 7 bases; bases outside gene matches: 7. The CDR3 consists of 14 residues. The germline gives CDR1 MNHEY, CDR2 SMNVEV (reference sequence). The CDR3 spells CASSYLAGVGEQYF. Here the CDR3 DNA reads TGTGCCAGCAGTTACCTAGCGGGAGTAGGAGAGCAGTACTTC.

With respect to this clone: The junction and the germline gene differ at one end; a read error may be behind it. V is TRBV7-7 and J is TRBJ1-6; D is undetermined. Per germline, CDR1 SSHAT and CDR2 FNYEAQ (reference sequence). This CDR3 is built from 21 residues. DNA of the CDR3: TGTGCTAGCAGCTTAGAACAGTCACTTATTCCTAACGCCTCCTATAATTCACCCCTCCACTTT. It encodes CASSLEQSLIPNASYNSPLHF.

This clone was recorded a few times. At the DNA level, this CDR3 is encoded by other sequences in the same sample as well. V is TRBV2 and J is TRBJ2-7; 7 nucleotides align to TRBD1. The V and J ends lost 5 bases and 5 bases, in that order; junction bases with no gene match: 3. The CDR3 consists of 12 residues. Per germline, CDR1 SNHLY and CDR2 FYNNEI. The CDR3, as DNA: TGTGCCAGCAGTTGGACAGGCGACGAGCAGTACTTC. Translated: CASSWTGDEQYF.

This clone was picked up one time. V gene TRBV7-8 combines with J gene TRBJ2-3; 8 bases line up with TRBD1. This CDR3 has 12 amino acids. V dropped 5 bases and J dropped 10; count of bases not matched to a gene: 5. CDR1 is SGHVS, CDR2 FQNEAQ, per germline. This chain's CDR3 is CASSADRESQYF. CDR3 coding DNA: TGTGCCAGCAGCGCGGACAGGGAGTCGCAGTATTTT.

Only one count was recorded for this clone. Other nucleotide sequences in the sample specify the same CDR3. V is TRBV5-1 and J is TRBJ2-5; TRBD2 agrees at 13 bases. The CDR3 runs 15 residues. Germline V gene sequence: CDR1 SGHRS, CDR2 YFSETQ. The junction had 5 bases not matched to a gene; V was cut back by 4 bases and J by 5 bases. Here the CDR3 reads CASSPGLAGVETQYF. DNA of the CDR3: TGCGCCAGCAGCCCTGGACTAGCGGGAGTGGAGACCCAGTACTTC. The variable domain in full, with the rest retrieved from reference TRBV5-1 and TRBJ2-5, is KAGVTQTPRYLIKTRGQQVTLSCSPISGHRSVSWYQQTPGQGLQFLFEYFSETQRNKGNFPGRFSGRQFSNSRSEMNVSTLELGDSALYLCASSPGLAGVETQYFGPGTRLLVL.

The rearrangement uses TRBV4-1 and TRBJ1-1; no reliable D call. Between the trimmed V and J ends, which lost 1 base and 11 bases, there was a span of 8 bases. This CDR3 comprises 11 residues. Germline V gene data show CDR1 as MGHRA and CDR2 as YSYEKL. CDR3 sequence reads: CASSQGRKAFF. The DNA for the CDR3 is TGCGCCAGCAGCCAAGGACGCAAGGCTTTCTTT.

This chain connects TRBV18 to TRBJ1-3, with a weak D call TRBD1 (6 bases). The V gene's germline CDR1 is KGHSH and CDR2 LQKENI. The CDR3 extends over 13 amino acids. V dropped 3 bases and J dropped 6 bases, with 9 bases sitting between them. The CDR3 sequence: CASSPGQLNTIYF. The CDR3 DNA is TGTGCCAGCTCACCCGGACAGCTAAACACCATATATTTT.